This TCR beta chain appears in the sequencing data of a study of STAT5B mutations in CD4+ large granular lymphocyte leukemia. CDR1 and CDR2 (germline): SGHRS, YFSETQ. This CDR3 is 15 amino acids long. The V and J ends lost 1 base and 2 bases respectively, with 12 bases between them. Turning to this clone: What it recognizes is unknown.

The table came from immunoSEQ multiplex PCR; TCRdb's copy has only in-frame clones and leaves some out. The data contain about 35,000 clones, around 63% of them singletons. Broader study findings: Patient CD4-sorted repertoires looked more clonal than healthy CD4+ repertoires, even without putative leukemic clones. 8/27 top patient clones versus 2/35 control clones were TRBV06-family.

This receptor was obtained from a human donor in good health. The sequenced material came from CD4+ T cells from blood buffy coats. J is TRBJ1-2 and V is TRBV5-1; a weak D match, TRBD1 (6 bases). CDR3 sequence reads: CASSLLQGKNYGYTF. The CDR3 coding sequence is TGCGCCAGCAGCTTGTTACAGGGTAAAAACTATGGCTACACCTTC.